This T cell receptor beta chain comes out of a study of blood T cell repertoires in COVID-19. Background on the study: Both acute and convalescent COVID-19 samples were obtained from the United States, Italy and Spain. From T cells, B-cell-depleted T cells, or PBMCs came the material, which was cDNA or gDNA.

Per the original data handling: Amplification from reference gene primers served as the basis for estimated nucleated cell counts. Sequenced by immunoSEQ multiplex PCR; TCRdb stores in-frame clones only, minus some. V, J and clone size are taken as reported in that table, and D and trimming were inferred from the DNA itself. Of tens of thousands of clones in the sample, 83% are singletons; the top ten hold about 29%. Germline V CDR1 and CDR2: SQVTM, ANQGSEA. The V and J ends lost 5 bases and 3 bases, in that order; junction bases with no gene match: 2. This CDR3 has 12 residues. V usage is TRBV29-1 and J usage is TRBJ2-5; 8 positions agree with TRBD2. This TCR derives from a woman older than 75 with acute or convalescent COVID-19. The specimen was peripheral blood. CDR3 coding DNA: TGCAGCGTTAGGCGGGGGGAAGAGACCCAGTACTTC. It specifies CSVRRGEETQYF.